This T cell receptor (beta chain) was documented in a study of radiation and T cells in renal cell carcinoma. Study overall: Nephrectomy followed 15 Gy stereotactic body radiation by 4 weeks. Points from the study as a whole: Top tumor clonotypes rose in blood 2 weeks post-radiation, then contracted.

Clones were read by immunoSEQ multiplex PCR, and TCRdb kept only the in-frame ones, dropping some. The table includes 130,000 to 150,000 clones, approximately 91% detected once. CDR1 and CDR2 from the germline V gene are WNHNN and SYGVQD (reference sequence). The ends were cut back, 0 bases at V and 4 bases at J, with 9 bases in the middle. The CDR3 is 14 residues long. As for time point: baseline pretreatment blood. Stated treatment: 15 Gy SBRT to primary tumor, nephrectomy 4 weeks later. This renal cell carcinoma was of the clear cell type. As concerns this clone: Antigen: not known.

The material was blood, obtained from a patient whose treatment included radiotherapy and nephrectomy. The rearrangement joins TRBV10-1 to TRBJ2-5; D is unclear. This sequence was found in a woman between 45 and 65 years old with renal cell carcinoma. The DNA of the CDR3 is TGCGCCAGCAGTGAGTCGGGCCGAACAGAGACCCAGTACTTC. This codes for CASSESGRTETQYF.